This TCR beta chain was sequenced for a study of cytomegalovirus exposure and HLA in healthy donors. Germline loops: CDR1 SGHDT, CDR2 YYEEEE. V gave up 2 bases and J gave up 5 bases; unmatched junction bases: 10. The CDR3 spans 16 residues. The PCR had 60 Vbeta and 13 Jbeta primers. Profiled with immunoSEQ multiplex PCR; TCRdb holds only in-frame clones, not every one. The sample holds about 170,000 clones. The chain carries TRBV5-6 and TRBJ2-5; 9 nucleotides align to TRBD1. The TCR comes from a woman between 18 and 29 years old in good health and CMV-seropositive. The specimen sequenced was PBMCs. The CDR3 nucleotides read TGTGCCAGCAGCTTCCCTACCGGGACAGGGATTGAGACCCAGTACTTC. It yields the protein CASSFPTGTGIETQYF. Drawing the rest from reference TRBV5-6 and TRBJ2-5, the complete variable domain is DAGVTQSPTHLIKTRGQQVTLRCSPKSGHDTVSWYQQALGQGPQFIFQYYEEEERQRGNFPDRFSGHQFPNYSSELNVNALLLGDSALYLCASSFPTGTGIETQYFGPGTRLLVL.